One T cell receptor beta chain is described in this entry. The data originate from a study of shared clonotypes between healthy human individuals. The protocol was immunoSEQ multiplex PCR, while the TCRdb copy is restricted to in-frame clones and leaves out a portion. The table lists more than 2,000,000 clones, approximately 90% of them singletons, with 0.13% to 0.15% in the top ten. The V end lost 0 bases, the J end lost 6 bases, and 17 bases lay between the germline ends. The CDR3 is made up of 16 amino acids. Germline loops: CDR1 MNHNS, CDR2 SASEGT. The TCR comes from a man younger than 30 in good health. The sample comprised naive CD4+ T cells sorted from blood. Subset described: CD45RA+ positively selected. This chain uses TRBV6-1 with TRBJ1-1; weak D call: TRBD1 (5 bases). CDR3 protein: CASSEAGTPSLAEAFF. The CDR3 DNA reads TGTGCCAGCAGTGAAGCGGGGACTCCTTCGCTGGCTGAAGCTTTCTTT.